A single sample is the source of the 24 T cell receptor beta chains below, sequenced in a study of Graves' ophthalmopathy and Graves' hyperthyroidism. The TCR beta CDR3 regions underwent amplification from RNA transcripts. Amplification began with first-round RT-PCR using HTBI primers, then second-round multiplex PCR was performed. TCRdb re-called the multiplex PCR reads with MiXCR, one entry per CDR3 protein. The data contain approximately 160,000 distinct CDR3 sequences, 35% to 50% of them singletons. What was sequenced was peripheral blood. These receptors all stem from a man aged 25-40 years with Graves' ophthalmopathy.

In this sample, this clonotype turned up many times. The genes are TRBV28 and TRBJ1-2, with D perhaps matching TRBD1 (6 bases). This CDR3 spans 15 amino acids. Looked up from germline, CDR1 is MDHEN and CDR2 is SYDVKM. V lost 2 bases and J lost 2, with 12 bases in between. CDR3 nucleotide sequence: TGTGCCAGCAGTTTAGACAGGACCGGAAACTATGGCTACACCTTC. Amino acid sequence: CASSLDRTGNYGYTF.

This clonotype has a count of ten or more. The CDR3 nucleotides are TGTGCCAGCACAAGCTACCATAAGGGGACTGAAGCTTTCTTT. Its translation is CASTSYHKGTEAFF. The chain is built from TRBV12-3 or TRBV12-4 and TRBJ1-1, with a possible D match to TRBD1 (5 bases). The CDR3 has 14 amino acids. V was shortened by 7 bases and J by 5 bases, with 17 bases between the two germline ends.

This chain links TRBV20-1 with TRBJ2-7; D possibly corresponds to TRBD2 (5 bases). V dropped 0 bases and J dropped 2 bases, with 14 bases sitting between them. CDR1 DFQATT and CDR2 SNEGSKA come from the germline V gene (reference sequence). The CDR3 is 15 amino acids. In DNA form, the CDR3 reads TGCAGTGCTAGAGATCGTAGCGTTTTAACCTACGAGCAGTACTTC. Translated, it gives CSARDRSVLTYEQYF.

This clonotype was seen ten or more times. V usage is TRBV29-1 and J usage is TRBJ2-7; possibly TRBD1 or TRBD2 for D (5 bases each). The CDR3 loop spans 12 amino acids. Germline V lookup: CDR1 SQVTM, CDR2 ANQGSEA. With 6 bases removed from V and 4 bases from J, the gap between germline ends came to 13 bases. CDR3 amino acids: CSVGTVGYEQYF. CDR3 nucleotide sequence: TGCAGCGTAGGGACGGTAGGATACGAGCAGTACTTC.

This chain links TRBV6-5 with TRBJ2-5; 8 bases align to TRBD2. Looked up from germline, CDR1 is MNHEY and CDR2 is SVGAGI. The CDR3 runs 17 residues. V lost 4 bases to trimming and J lost 1 base; unmatched junction nucleotides: 11. CDR3 coding DNA: TGTGCCAGCAGTTCCCCCAGGGAGCGGGAGCGCCAAGAGACCCAGTACTTC. Translation gives CASSSPRERERQETQYF.

This clonotype was detected ten times or more. The chain carries TRBV29-1 and TRBJ2-7; D gene uncertain. The CDR3 contains 13 residues. The V end was cut by 1 base, the J end by 2 bases, with 9 bases between. Germline V gene sequence: CDR1 SQVTM, CDR2 ANQGSEA. The CDR3 region is CSVEVPETYEQYF. The CDR3, as DNA: TGCAGCGTTGAAGTTCCCGAGACCTACGAGCAGTACTTC.

The chain has TRBV6-1 and TRBJ2-7; TRBD1 or TRBD2 may be the D gene (5 bases each). Trimming pared 6 bases from V and 3 bases from J, leaving 15 bases between. Germline lookup yields CDR1 MNHNS and CDR2 SASEGT. This CDR3 region has 14 residues. For the CDR3, the DNA is TGTGCCAGCAGGGCGAGAGGGGCTTACTACGAGCAGTACTTC. It encodes CASRARGAYYEQYF.

This clonotype was observed at least ten times. The rearrangement links TRBV12-3 or TRBV12-4 to TRBJ2-7; 9 nucleotides align to TRBD1. Germline trimming cut 6 bases from V and 6 bases from J; bases unmatched to any gene: 6. The CDR3 sequence is 13 residues long. CDR3 amino acids: CASRRGQGGEQYF. CDR3 DNA: TGTGCCAGCAGACGGGGACAGGGTGGCGAGCAGTACTTC.

The table lists this clonotype with many counts. The chain is built from TRBV12-3 or TRBV12-4 and TRBJ2-2, with D possibly TRBD2 on 6 matching bases. The CDR3 sequence is 15 residues long. V lost 8 bases to trimming and J lost 7 bases, with 20 bases between them. CDR3 protein: CASAALAPADGELFF. The CDR3 bases are TGTGCCAGCGCGGCCCTAGCGCCAGCCGACGGGGAGCTGTTTTTT.

The rearrangement joins TRBV11-2 to TRBJ2-2, with a tentative D call TRBD2 (5 bases). From germline, CDR1 is SGHAT and CDR2 FQNNGV. Trimming cost V 4 bases and J 6 bases, with 18 bases left between them. The length of the CDR3 is 16 residues. CDR3 nucleotide sequence: TGTGCCAGCAGCTATCTTTCGCGAGGGAGATCCGGGGAGCTGTTTTTT. Translation: CASSYLSRGRSGELFF.

This clonotype was counted at least ten times. This chain connects TRBV7-8 to TRBJ2-5; D may be TRBD1 (6 bases). The V gene lost 4 bases and the J gene lost 3 bases, with 24 bases spanning the gap. The germline V gene has CDR1 SGHVS and CDR2 FQNEAQ. The CDR3 is made up of 18 amino acids. The CDR3 nucleotides read TGTGCCAGCAGCTACGACAGGCAGACACTCCGATCGAAAGAGACCCAGTACTTC. Its translation: CASSYDRQTLRSKETQYF.

This clonotype was recorded many times. The chain has TRBV6-5 and TRBJ1-1, with TRBD1 identical over 7 bases. The CDR3 length is 15 residues. Germline V lookup: CDR1 MNHEY, CDR2 SVGAGI. V dropped 2 bases and J dropped 7; count of bases not matched to a gene: 10. The CDR3 here is CASSYSRDSGLEAFF. The CDR3 DNA reads TGTGCCAGCAGTTACAGTAGGGACAGCGGACTTGAAGCTTTCTTT.

Ten or more counts support this clonotype. This chain connects TRBV28 to TRBJ2-7, with D possibly TRBD2 on 7 matching bases. Per the germline V gene, CDR1 is MDHEN and CDR2 is SYDVKM. V lost 4 bases to trimming and J lost 0 bases, with 16 bases between them. The CDR3 runs 16 residues. In DNA, the CDR3 is TGTGCCAGCAGTTCCCCCCGGGGGGCTAGCTCCTACGAGCAGTACTTC. It encodes CASSSPRGASSYEQYF.

The sample holds many counts of this clonotype. The V call is TRBV29-1, the J call TRBJ2-2; 7 bases map to TRBD2. CDR3 size: 15 residues. Trimming at V came to 1 base and at J to 1 base, leaving 3 bases not matched to a gene. CDR1 and CDR2 (germline): SQVTM, ANQGSEA. This CDR3 is CSVEVTSRNTGELFF. The CDR3 DNA is TGCAGCGTTGAAGTGACTAGCAGGAACACCGGGGAGCTGTTTTTT.

The table lists this clonotype with many counts. The chain uses TRBV6-5 and TRBJ1-5; D possibly corresponds to TRBD1 (5 bases). This CDR3 spans 13 amino acids. Germline-derived CDR1 and CDR2 are MNHEY and SVGAGI. V lost 9 bases and J 4 bases, leaving 13 bases between the germline ends. DNA of the CDR3: TGTGCCAGTTCCTTTTGGGGGAATCAGCCCCAGCATTTT. This encodes CASSFWGNQPQHF.

This clonotype was picked up many times. The chain recombines TRBV11-1 with TRBJ2-6, with TRBD1 identical over 9 bases. V was clipped by 5 bases and J by 4 bases; unmatched bases: 6. Germline CDR1 and CDR2: SGHAT and FQDESV (reference sequence). CDR3 length: 16 residues. The CDR3 protein is CASSTYRGLGANVLTF. The CDR3 region has the DNA TGTGCCAGCAGCACCTACAGGGGGCTCGGGGCCAACGTCCTGACTTTC.

This clonotype showed up many times. The gene calls are TRBV19 and TRBJ1-5; possibly TRBD1 for D (5 bases). Trimming removed 8 bases at V and 1 base at J, with 12 bases between. In germline, CDR1 is LNHDA, CDR2 SQIVND (reference sequence). The CDR3 has 14 residues. CDR3 sequence reads: CASEGQASNQPQHF. DNA of the CDR3: TGTGCCAGTGAGGGGCAGGCGAGCAATCAGCCCCAGCATTTT.

This sequence joins TRBV7-3 and TRBJ2-5; D is possibly TRBD1 or TRBD2 (5 bases each). This CDR3 spans 13 amino acids. V lost 8 bases and J 4 bases, leaving 14 bases between the germline ends. CDR1 SGHTA and CDR2 FQGTGA come from the germline V gene. The CDR3 region has the DNA TGTGCCAGCGAGAGGGGCCCCGGAGAGACCCAGTACTTC. Amino acids: CASERGPGETQYF.

This chain uses TRBV7-8 with TRBJ1-5, with 8 bases that match TRBD1. The length of the CDR3 is 15 residues. With 5 bases clipped from V and 2 bases from J, the junction kept 5 bases outside the gene matches. From germline, CDR1 is SGHVS and CDR2 FQNEAQ. CDR3 protein: CASSTTGAGNQPQHF. CDR3 sequence (DNA): TGTGCCAGCAGCACGACAGGGGCAGGCAATCAGCCCCAGCATTTT.

This clonotype occurred many times. The chain joins TRBV5-1 to TRBJ1-1; D call uncertain. V lost 2 bases, J lost 3 bases, and 8 bases lay in between. The germline gives CDR1 SGHRS, CDR2 YFSETQ. The CDR3 covers 13 residues. The CDR3 region has the DNA TGCGCCAGCAGCTTTCAAGAGGACACTGAAGCTTTCTTT. This codes for CASSFQEDTEAFF. The whole variable domain, filled in from reference TRBV5-1 and TRBJ1-1, reads KAGVTQTPRYLIKTRGQQVTLSCSPISGHRSVSWYQQTPGQGLQFLFEYFSETQRNKGNFPGRFSGRQFSNSRSEMNVSTLELGDSALYLCASSFQEDTEAFFGQGTRLTVV.

A single count supports this clonotype. The chain has TRBV6-1 and TRBJ2-5; the match to TRBD1 covers 11 bases. The V and J ends lost 11 bases and 5 bases, in that order; junction bases with no gene match: 7. This CDR3 comprises 13 residues. Germline V gene sequence: CDR1 MNHNS, CDR2 SASEGT. The CDR3 here is CACGQGAMETQYF. The CDR3 region has the DNA TGTGCCTGCGGACAGGGGGCTATGGAGACCCAGTACTTC.

This clonotype was observed at least ten times. The rearrangement joins TRBV4-1 to TRBJ1-2; D not certain. The CDR3 is 15 residues long. In germline, CDR1 is MGHRA, CDR2 YSYEKL. Trimming shortened V by 3 bases and J by 7 bases, and 18 bases separated the two germline ends. CDR3 amino acids: CASSHVTDPRGGYTF. The CDR3 DNA is TGCGCCAGCAGCCACGTAACAGACCCAAGAGGTGGCTACACCTTC.

This clonotype came up many times. J is TRBJ2-7 and V is TRBV28, with TRBD1 matching 11 bases. Per germline, CDR1 MDHEN and CDR2 SYDVKM. This CDR3 has 16 residues. V gave up 8 bases and J gave up 2 bases; unmatched junction bases: 11. The DNA of the CDR3 is TGTGCCAGCGGATCCGCCGGGACAGGGGGACCCTACGAGCAGTACTTC. Amino acid sequence: CASGSAGTGGPYEQYF.

The rearrangement joins TRBV30 to TRBJ2-7; D remains unclear. The CDR3 consists of 11 residues. The V gene lost 8 bases and the J gene lost 7 bases, with 15 bases spanning the gap. The germline gives CDR1 GTSNPN, CDR2 SVGIG (reference sequence). Here the CDR3 reads CAGNYQGEQYF. The CDR3 nucleotides are TGTGCCGGGAATTACCAAGGGGAGCAGTACTTC. Full variable domain (remainder filled in from reference TRBV30 and TRBJ2-7): SQTIHQWPATLVQPVGSPLSLECTVEGTSNPNLYWYRQAAGRGLQLLFYSVGIGQISSEVPQNLSASRPQDRQFILSSKKLLLSDSGFYLCAGNYQGEQYFGPGTRLTVT.